The 11 T cell receptor beta chains below come from one sample, sequenced in a study of response to subunit inactivated influenza vaccine. TCRdb itself ran the RT-PCR reads through MiXCR, one entry per CDR3 protein. The sample gives a few hundred thousand distinct CDR3 sequences, approximately 7.7% of which show up once; around 14% is in the top ten. The specimen was PBMCs from blood, collected roughly 24 months after vaccination. These receptors came from a man aged 45-69 years who received an inactivated influenza vaccine.

This clonotype was observed at least ten times. The chain is built from TRBV12-3 or TRBV12-4 and TRBJ2-2; 7 bases are a match to TRBD1. This CDR3 has 14 amino acids. Trimming at V came to 3 bases and at J to 3 bases, leaving 1 base not matched to a gene. In DNA, the CDR3 is TGTGCCAGCAGTTTGAGGGGGCACACCGGGGAGCTGTTTTTT. It specifies CASSLRGHTGELFF.

The chain has TRBV6-2 or TRBV6-3 and TRBJ2-4, with a possible D match to TRBD1 (6 bases). V was trimmed by 2 bases and J by 1 base, leaving 12 bases between them. CDR3 length: 16 amino acids. Per the germline V gene, CDR1 is MNHEY and CDR2 is SVGEGT. The CDR3: CASSYRQVGAKNIQYF. CDR3 nucleotide sequence: TGTGCCAGCAGTTACCGACAGGTGGGGGCCAAAAACATTCAGTACTTC.

This clonotype occurred many times. The chain links TRBV7-8 to TRBJ2-6, with D unclear. Germline loops: CDR1 SGHVS, CDR2 FQNEAQ. The length of the CDR3 is 19 residues. V was pared by 7 bases and J by 1 base, with 23 bases between. The CDR3 sequence is CASNPHSETLVSGANVLTF. DNA of the CDR3: TGTGCCAGCAACCCCCACTCGGAGACGTTGGTTTCTGGGGCCAACGTCCTGACTTTC. The full variable domain, in which reference TRBV7-8 and TRBJ2-6 provide the parts outside the CDR3, is GAGVSQSPRYKVAKRGQDVALRCDPISGHVSLFWYQQALGQGPEFLTYFQNEAQLDKSGLPSDRFFAERPEGSVSTLKIQRTQQEDSAVYLCASNPHSETLVSGANVLTFGAGSRLTVL.

In its sample, this clonotype was seen a few times. This chain connects TRBV7-2 to TRBJ2-3; 11 bases map to TRBD2. Germline-derived CDR1 and CDR2 are SGHTA and FQGNSA. This CDR3 comprises 17 residues. With 4 bases clipped from V and 3 bases from J, the junction kept 9 bases outside the gene matches. CDR3 region: CASSSGGSGGATDTQYF. The CDR3 nucleotides read TGTGCCAGCAGCTCCGGAGGTAGCGGGGGGGCGACAGATACGCAGTATTTT.

This clonotype was observed at least ten times. The genes are TRBV5-1 and TRBJ2-1; D is undetermined. This CDR3 is built from 12 residues. Germline-derived CDR1 and CDR2 are SGHRS and YFSETQ. Between the trimmed V and J ends, which lost 0 bases and 7 bases, there was a span of 5 bases. Written as DNA, the CDR3 is TGCGCCAGCAGCTTGGGACTTAATGAGCAGTTCTTC. Its translation is CASSLGLNEQFF.

This chain uses TRBV21-1 with TRBJ2-1; the DNA was not used to check the table's D call, TRBD2. TRBV21-1 is listed as a pseudogene. The CDR3 covers 14 residues. The DNA of the CDR3 is TGTGCCAGTCGGACTAGCGGGGGGGACAATGAGCAGTTCTTC. Its protein product is CASRTSGGDNEQFF.

This clonotype was observed a few times. The chain couples TRBV20-1 to TRBJ1-3, with D maybe TRBD1 (5 bases). The ends were cut back, 3 bases at V and 0 bases at J, with 9 bases in the middle. From germline, CDR1 is DFQATT and CDR2 SNEGSKA (reference sequence). The CDR3 has 14 amino acids. In DNA form, the CDR3 reads TGCAGTGCTAGCCGGGACTTCTCTGGAAACACCATATATTTT. This gives the protein CSASRDFSGNTIYF.

The chain has TRBV2 and TRBJ1-4; 7 nucleotides match TRBD1. V lost 10 bases and J lost 14; bases outside the gene matches: 16. This CDR3 has 13 residues. CDR1 and CDR2 from the germline V gene are SNHLY and FYNNEI. The CDR3 DNA is TGTGCCACCTCCGGGACAGCGCCCGGGGGGCTGTTTTTT. The encoded protein is CATSGTAPGGLFF.

The chain uses TRBV5-1 and TRBJ2-1; TRBD1 aligns across 9 bases. This CDR3 is built from 15 residues. The V gene's germline CDR1 is SGHRS and CDR2 YFSETQ. The V gene end was trimmed by 0 bases and the J gene end by 8 bases; junction bases not matched to a gene: 6. The CDR3 loop reads CASSLGPGTGYEQFF. DNA for the CDR3: TGCGCCAGCAGCTTGGGGCCCGGGACAGGGTATGAGCAGTTCTTC.

This clonotype was seen more than once but under ten times. The V and J genes are TRBV20-1 and TRBJ2-2, with D perhaps matching TRBD1 (6 bases). Trimming pared 6 bases from V and 1 base from J, leaving 15 bases between. The germline V gene encodes CDR1 DFQATT and CDR2 SNEGSKA (reference sequence). The CDR3 is 15 residues long. CDR3 region: CSATAGTQNTGELFF. The CDR3 nucleotides are TGCAGTGCCACGGCCGGGACACAGAACACCGGGGAGCTGTTTTTT.

This clonotype has a handful of counts. The chain has TRBV12-3 or TRBV12-4 and TRBJ1-5, with 9 bases fitting TRBD1. The CDR3 runs 14 residues. The V gene end was trimmed by 6 bases and the J gene end by 8 bases; junction bases not matched to a gene: 8. The CDR3 coding sequence is TGTGCCAGCAGACTAACAGGGGGCGCGGAGCCCCAGCATTTT. Its protein is CASRLTGGAEPQHF.